This note documents a single T cell receptor beta chain sequence. It has no known antigen specificity. Base qualities are not at hand, and no much larger clone is one base apart. Using the deep immunoSEQ assay, TCR CDR3 regions were amplified from genomic DNA by multiplex PCR. For each cell subset, the extracted genomic DNA was distributed evenly across all wells of several immunoSEQ 96-well plates, and each plate served as one replicate. Each replicate PCR for sorted subsets received about 180 ng genomic DNA, equal to 28,000 or so T cell genomes. Purified libraries were quantified with a Qubit 3.0 fluorometer, sized on a Bioanalyzer 2100, and re-quantified with the KAPA Library Quantification kit. A separate single-read 150-cycle Illumina NextSeq 550 flow cell was used to sequence each immunoSEQ 96-well plate. Under the source paper's analysis protocol: Because only junctional sequences without quality scores were contained in the immunoSEQ output, filtering matching that applied to full-length reads could not be performed. To assign V/J genes and CDR3, sequences were annotated against IMGT germline references using PyIR, a Python wrapper for IgBLAST v1.9. Reads were removed for weak V/J assignments (E-value above 1e-6), missing CDR3, stop codons, out-of-frame junctions, or ambiguous translated residues. V3J clonotypes were defined by identical inferred V gene, J gene, and CDR3 amino acid sequence. To compute the percentage overlap between repertoires, the number of shared unique clonotypes was divided by the size of the smaller repertoire. Repertoire richness was assessed with RTK rarefaction, the Chao1 estimator, and Recon v2.1 estimates of unobserved clonotypes. Generation probabilities for all TCRbeta clonotypes obtained by the gDNA method from a handful of donors were computed using OLGA. The immuneACCESS repertoire file appears here via TCRdb, limited to in-frame rearrangements. These files lack a portion of the clones; in checked studies, under half of the deficit traces to unresolved V genes, and the cause of the others is not known. V and J calls and clone size are given by that table; D and trimming were obtained from the DNA. In all, the sample holds about 2 million clones, and over 85% of those were seen once. The top ten constitute about 0.13% of the sample.

Donors were healthy HIV-negative adults with no recently reported acute infections or vaccinations. Every donor was a Caucasian adult living in Nashville, Tennessee, USA. CD4+ T cells were enriched by magnetic negative selection, after which naive cells were positively selected on CD45RA and the negative fraction was taken as the memory subset. Blood was collected by leukapheresis, and PBMCs were isolated by Ficoll-Histopaque density gradient centrifugation and then cryopreserved in liquid nitrogen vapor phase. Analytical flow cytometry was used to check the purity and quantity of each magnetically sorted T cell population. Each sorted fraction had its genomic DNA isolated and then quantified by UV absorbance on a Nanodrop 2000c. The data belong to a study of shared clonotypes between healthy human individuals (dated by TCRdb to 2019 to 2021). Describing the broader study: A couple of women and a few men aged 18 to 49 years were included in the cohort. To increase sequencing depth and limit assay-specific biases, TCR repertoire library preparation and sequencing were carried out by different laboratories using diverse techniques. For each donor, CD4 naive and CD4 memory were each run on three plates, CD8 naive on two plates, and CD8 memory on one plate. Per donor, leukapheresis produced somewhere between about 0.94 and 8.9 billion PBMCs. To estimate repertoire size and how much clonotypes are shared between individuals, the study performed deep sequencing of blood TCR repertoires from a handful of healthy adults.

V gives up 0 bases and J gives up 5 bases, and the segment between their germline ends measures 12 bases. Based on the germline V gene (reference sequence), the CDR1 and CDR2 sequences are SGHNT and YYREEE. The CDR3, cysteine through phenylalanine, is 16 amino acids long. Just CDR3 DNA is preserved here, 48 bases in frame from base 1. What the study reported, not specific to this receptor: Even with the large sequencing depth, rarefaction of the sorted-subset datasets indicated that sequencing was incomplete. Across a handful of donors, approximately 5% of naive CD4, approximately 4% of naive CD8, approximately 2.5% of memory CD4, and 0.4% of memory CD8 clonotypes were shared. The small number of donors limited the genetic and exposure-history diversity represented. Naive subsets generally had larger estimated clonotype richness than memory subsets did. Sampling was restricted to blood, and TCR repertoires in tissue are likely to differ from TCR repertoires in blood. Compared with non-shared clonotypes, the clonotypes found in all four sorted-subset donors had higher generation probabilities. Pairwise subsampling indicated that sequencing depth was expected to affect the degree of clonotype sharing among donors.

Recombination joined TRBV5-4 with TRBJ1-6, with TRBD1 tentatively as D gene (5 bases match). The TCR comes from a man younger than 30 in good health. The specimen sequenced was naive CD4+ T cells sorted from blood. The cell subset or site tag for this specimen amounts to: CD45RA+ positively selected. At the DNA level, the sequence is TGTGCCAGCAGCTTGGGGGGCATCCGGGATAATTCACCCCTCCACTTT. The resulting protein is CASSLGGIRDNSPLHF.